This T cell receptor (beta chain) is drawn from a study of OX40 agonist ivuxolimab in advanced cancers. Study background: Ivuxolimab was delivered to patients intravenously every 2 weeks at doses spanning 0.01 to 10 mg/kg. Notes on the study in general: The study observed clonal expansion of CD4+ and CD8+ blood T cells by week 6 at 0.1 to 3.0 mg/kg. Antigen specificity was not determined for the expanded peripheral T cells.

As regards this clone: Its antigen is undetermined.

Exclusion applied to patients with autoimmune disease history or systemic immunosuppression. The CDR3 extends over 17 amino acids. Germline loops: CDR1 LNHDA, CDR2 SQIVND (reference sequence). Trimming removed 5 bases at V and 6 bases at J, with 22 bases between. The data were produced by immunoSEQ multiplex PCR, yet TCRdb's version contains in-frame clones alone and is incomplete. The table records over 50,000 clones, about 87% of them present only once. V gene TRBV19 combines with J gene TRBJ2-2; maybe TRBD2 (5 bases). The TCR comes from an adult with an advanced solid tumor such as melanoma, head and neck, liver or kidney cancer. Sequencing used CD4+ or CD8+ T cells sorted from blood, obtained in a trial of the OX40 agonist ivuxolimab. The CDR3, as DNA: TGTGCCAGTAGTTCGAGTGCGGGTATGATAGTGGCCGGGGAGCTGTTTTTT. This translates into CASSSSAGMIVAGELFF.